This T cell receptor beta chain stems from a study of CD8+ T cells in alopecia areata. RNA extraction and reverse transcription yielded cDNA as sequencing template. The assay was immunoSEQ multiplex PCR, and TCRdb's table has in-frame clones only and misses some. The sample lists about 290,000 clones, roughly 64% occurring once. V shed 4 bases and J 2 bases; nucleotides not matched to a gene: 4. The CDR3 covers 13 residues. Germline assignment: CDR1 GTSNPN and CDR2 SVGIG (reference sequence). The treatment is: oral pan-JAK inhibitor, 5-10 mg twice daily. Sampling of alopecia areata patients yielded lesional scalp punch biopsies as well as peripheral blood.

This clonotype was sampled from a human donor with alopecia areata. The chain is built from TRBV30 and TRBJ2-7, with 8 bases lining up with TRBD2. Sequences were derived from CD4+ T cells sorted from blood, sampled at week 24, from a patient treated with tofacitinib. The CDR3 nucleotides read TGTGCCTGGATCCCGGGGGGGACCTACGAGCAGTACTTC. Amino acid sequence: CAWIPGGTYEQYF.